This TCR beta chain was profiled in a study of T-cell memory formation after mild COVID-19. At the level of the study: TCR clusters largely stayed donor specific.

Whole-study findings and limits: Whereas later expanders leaned CD4+, clones contracting day 15 to 85 showed a balanced CD4/CD8 makeup. Memory from before infection featured some responding clones, which suggests cross-reactive memory joined.

About this clonotype: Its antigen is not known.

The germline gives CDR1 SGHTA, CDR2 FQGNSA. Trimming shortened V by 5 bases and J by 7 bases, and 14 bases separated the two germline ends. The CDR3 is 14 amino acids. Libraries for TCRalpha and TCRbeta carried sample barcodes and unique molecular identifiers via 5'RACE. TCRdb itself ran the 5' RACE reads through MiXCR, one entry per CDR3 protein. The sample shows around 430,000 distinct CDR3 sequences, about 15% of them seen only once. The receptor was derived from a man aged 18-30 years who had mild COVID-19 (a few samples of this study predate the infection). Cell type and time point are not known. Sequenced material: PBMCs or a T cell subset sorted from them (not recorded which). The chain has TRBV7-2 and TRBJ2-2; D is unresolved. CDR3 nucleotides: TGTGCCAGCAGCCGTGTCCAGGTCCTCGGGGAGCTGTTTTTT. It translates to CASSRVQVLGELFF.